This note documents a single T cell receptor beta chain sequence. Its antigen is currently unknown. Here immunoSEQ multiplex PCR was the method, and the copy in TCRdb shows in-frame clones only, minus some. The sample contains about 22,000 clones, over 70% of which appear only once. This entry is derived from a study of OX40 agonist ivuxolimab in advanced cancers. Study details: Enrollees could have had prior anti-PD-1, anti-PD-L1 or anti-CTLA-4 therapy, which about 40% had received. Study-wide points: Patients who responded partially at 0.1-3.0 mg/kg showed clonal expansion ranking among the lowest.

The germline gives CDR1 SGHDT, CDR2 YYEEEE. The CDR3 is 12 amino acids. The J segment lost 5 bases and the V segment lost 4 bases, leaving 0 bases of the junction unmatched. At baseline, cycle 4 day 1, and cycle 7 day 1, blood was sampled. This specimen consisted of CD4+ or CD8+ T cells sorted from blood, obtained in a trial of the OX40 agonist ivuxolimab. This receptor was taken from an adult with an advanced solid tumor such as melanoma, head and neck, liver or kidney cancer. The chain carries TRBV5-6 and TRBJ2-3, with TRBD2 matching over 8 bases. CDR3 DNA sequence: TGTGCCAGCAGCCGGGGGGGAGATACGCAGTATTTT. Translating it yields CASSRGGDTQYF.